The clone carrying this TCR beta chain was counted between two and nine times. Researchers made TCR beta libraries by using iRepertoire HTBI primers and running Arm-PCR on CDR3 regions. Using its own MiXCR run on the multiplex PCR reads, TCRdb lists one record per CDR3 protein. The sample has 600,000 to 800,000 distinct CDR3 sequences; 30% are singletons. The sample comes from a study of regulatory T cells in long-lasting Graves disease. Time point: persistent/refractory GD, antithyroid drugs over 5 years with positive TRAb. With RNA extracted from PBMCs as input, the TCR library was made. This TCR derives from a female donor with Graves disease. Source: peripheral blood mononuclear cells (PBMCs), taken when the disease was refractory, from a patient treated with antithyroid drugs.

The CDR3 region has the DNA TGTGCCACCACTGAAGGGAGGAACACTGAAGCTTTCTTT. It specifies CATTEGRNTEAFF. The chain employs TRBV24-1 and TRBJ1-1, with D hard to call. V was trimmed by 8 bases and J by 1 base, leaving 10 bases between them. Germline loops: CDR1 KGHDR, CDR2 SFDVKD. This CDR3 has 13 residues.